A selection of T cell receptor beta chains follows, all from one sample in a study of T cells after yellow fever vaccination. TCRdb processed the 5' RACE reads anew with MiXCR; each CDR3 protein has one entry. This sample has some 240,000 distinct CDR3 sequences, with 3.2% found just once. This specimen consisted of CD4+ T cells sorted from PBMCs, obtained 10 days after the yellow fever booster vaccination. These receptor sequences come from a man between 18 and 35 years old who received the YFV17D yellow fever vaccine. Both conserved end residues are part of each CDR3.

V,J,CDR3
TRBV10-3,TRBJ1-6,CATRDRGNNSPLHF
TRBV7-9,TRBJ2-4,CASSLEGQEDIQYF
TRBV18,TRBJ2-3,CASSPPGQGSDTQYF
TRBV18,TRBJ2-1,CASSPSSAGAAYNEQFF
TRBV5-1,TRBJ2-2,CASSTQPGGELFF
TRBV12-3/TRBV12-4,TRBJ2-1,CASSLGGSKDEQFF
TRBV7-2,TRBJ2-3,CASSSRGGGGTDTQYF
TRBV7-8,TRBJ1-6,CASSSRDREGSPLHF
TRBV7-3,TRBJ2-3,CASSQGAASTDTQYF
TRBV7-2,TRBJ2-2,CASSLGGQGTGELFF
TRBV6-2/TRBV6-3,TRBJ1-2,CASSPFSYGYTF
TRBV4-1,TRBJ1-2,CASSQEGTGADGYTF
TRBV4-1,TRBJ1-1,CASSRPGQGLPEAFF
TRBV5-5,TRBJ1-4,CASSSRRGANEKLFF
TRBV20-1,TRBJ1-5,CSAIDGPIARNQPQHF
TRBV6-6,TRBJ2-1,CASSDHSGGLNNEQFF
TRBV6-2/TRBV6-3,TRBJ1-1,CASRNTGHTEAFF
TRBV7-9,TRBJ2-3,CASSPGQGHFTDTQYF
TRBV5-4,TRBJ2-3,CASSLGAGAGGDTQYF
TRBV5-1,TRBJ2-5,CASSLGGSGGQETQYF
TRBV7-2,TRBJ1-6,CASSFEGVDSPLHF
TRBV12-3/TRBV12-4,TRBJ2-4,CASSFPARKNIQYF
TRBV6-5,TRBJ2-1,CASSYSVAVEQFF
TRBV12-3/TRBV12-4,TRBJ1-5,CASSRRSGTGGYSNQPLHF
TRBV5-4,TRBJ1-2,CASSLNRDNYGYTF
TRBV14,TRBJ2-3,CASSQVTGTGGKDTQYF
TRBV18,TRBJ2-7,CASSANAYEQYF
TRBV5-1,TRBJ2-2,CASSLAPPGTGELFF
TRBV29-1,TRBJ1-2,CSLGSRGHGYTF
TRBV12-3/TRBV12-4,TRBJ1-2,CASSFARGYGYTF
TRBV5-1,TRBJ2-5,CASSLAGTSRGRETQYF
TRBV20-1,TRBJ1-1,CSARDSGPTEAFF
TRBV10-3,TRBJ2-2,CAIKGLADTTGELFF
TRBV5-1,TRBJ2-1,CASSFPVGEQFF
TRBV2,TRBJ2-3,CASRRRAGGVGTDTQYF
TRBV6-2/TRBV6-3,TRBJ1-2,CASSYSGFYGYTF
TRBV29-1,TRBJ2-5,CSAGLGEETQYF
TRBV10-3,TRBJ2-5,CAAAPTGVETQYF
TRBV10-3,TRBJ2-3,CAISEGLAWDTQYF
TRBV5-1,TRBJ1-2,CLALDGYTF
TRBV5-4,TRBJ2-2,CASSSPGGESGELFF
TRBV15,TRBJ2-4,CATSARESGIQYF
TRBV5-6,TRBJ2-4,CASSPAGTGDSF
TRBV6-5,TRBJ1-1,CASNPSPGQGHTEAFF
TRBV15,TRBJ1-2,CATSYRTGYGYTF